This TCR beta chain came from a study of blood T cell repertoires in COVID-19. Study-level information: The United States, Italy and Spain were the sources of the acute and convalescent COVID-19 samples. Sample material is recorded as cDNA or gDNA derived from T cells, B-cell-depleted T cells, or PBMCs.

V lost 3 bases and J lost 1, with 12 bases in between. Per germline, CDR1 DFQATT and CDR2 SNEGSKA (reference sequence). The CDR3 has 14 amino acids. Source study methods: The authors estimated nucleated cell counts from reference gene primer amplification. Repertoires were generated with immunoSEQ multiplex PCR, while TCRdb's copy carries only in-frame clones and drops some. From that table come the V and J calls and clone size; the DNA was used to work out D and trimming. The sample includes 85,000 to 100,000 clones, approximately 84% of them seen just once. Sequencing was done on a sample of peripheral blood. This chain links TRBV20-1 with TRBJ1-1; TRBD1 is a possible D gene (5 bases). This sequence was found in an older woman with acute or convalescent COVID-19. The CDR3 region is CSASRRVGNTEAFF. DNA of the CDR3: TGCAGTGCTAGTCGCAGGGTAGGGAACACTGAAGCTTTCTTT.